This note documents a single TCR beta chain sequence. The CDR3 runs 14 residues. Deletions cut 2 bases from V and 6 bases from J, with 12 bases between. Looked up from germline, CDR1 is MNHEY and CDR2 is SVGAGI. This table comes from immunoSEQ multiplex PCR, and its TCRdb copy is limited to in-frame clones, with some not included. The sample contains about 300,000 clones, around four fifths of which appear only once. This specimen comes from a study of blood T cell repertoires in COVID-19. About the research overall: Samples came from the United States, Italy and Spain, spanning acute and convalescent COVID-19. Sources were T cells, B-cell-depleted T cells, or PBMCs; the material itself was cDNA or gDNA.

Sequenced input: peripheral blood. This sequence originates from a woman in her fifties or sixties with acute or convalescent COVID-19. The chain is built from TRBV6-5 and TRBJ2-3; perhaps TRBD1 as D (5 bases). The CDR3 DNA follows: TGTGCCAGCAGTTACGACAGCCCCCGCGATACGCAGTATTTT. Encoded protein: CASSYDSPRDTQYF.